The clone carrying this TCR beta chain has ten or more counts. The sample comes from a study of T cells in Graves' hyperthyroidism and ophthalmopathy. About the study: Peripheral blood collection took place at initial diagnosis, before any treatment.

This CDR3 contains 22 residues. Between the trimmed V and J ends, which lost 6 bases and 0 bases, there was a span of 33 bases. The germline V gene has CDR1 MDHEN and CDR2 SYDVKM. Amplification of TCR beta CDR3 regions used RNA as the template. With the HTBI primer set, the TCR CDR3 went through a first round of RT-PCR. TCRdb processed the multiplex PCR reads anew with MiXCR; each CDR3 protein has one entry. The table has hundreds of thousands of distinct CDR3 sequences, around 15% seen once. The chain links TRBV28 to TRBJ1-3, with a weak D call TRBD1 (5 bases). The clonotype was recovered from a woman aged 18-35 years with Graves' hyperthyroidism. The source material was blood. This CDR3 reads CASRSLAPEHSGTLASGNTIYF. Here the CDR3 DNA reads TGTGCCAGCAGATCCTTGGCACCGGAACATTCCGGGACTTTGGCCTCTGGAAACACCATATATTTT.